The rows below give T cell receptor beta chains drawn from one sample of a study of beta chain features in type 1 diabetes. Here immunoSEQ multiplex PCR was the method, and the copy in TCRdb shows in-frame clones only, minus some. The sample consists of about 650,000 clones, over 10% of them appearing once. Sequencing was performed on naive CD4+ T cells from blood. The origin of the receptors is a man aged 30-40 years with type 1 diabetes. Both conserved end residues are part of each CDR3. The D gene is left open where the match is weak. For some rows the clone size is stated as once, few or many, or as a class when expanded; others skip it.

-	TRBJ2-7	TRBV29-1	12	-	TGCAGCGTTGTTATCCAGGGAGACGAGCAGTACTTC	CSVVIQGDEQYF
few	TRBJ2-7	TRBV28	14	TRBD2	TGTGCCAGCAGCTCTAGCGGGGTATCCTACGAGCAGTACTTC	CASSSSGVSYEQYF
-	TRBJ2-7	TRBV9	16	-	TGTGCCAGCAGCCCCTCCGGGACGGGGGTAAACTACGAGCAGTACTTC	CASSPSGTGVNYEQYF
few	TRBJ2-5	TRBV20-1	10	-	TGCAGTGCTCTGTTGGAGACCCAGTACTTC	CSALLETQYF
-	TRBJ2-5	TRBV7-2	14	TRBD1	TGTGCCAGCAGCTCCTTACAGGGGAGAGAGACCCAGTACTTC	CASSSLQGRETQYF
-	TRBJ1-2	TRBV20-1	10	-	TGCAGTGCATCTGACTATGGCTACACCTTC	CSASDYGYTF
-	TRBJ2-3	TRBV28	13	-	TGTGCCAGCAGTTTTAGCAGCACAGATACGCAGTATTTT	CASSFSSTDTQYF
few	TRBJ2-1	TRBV12-5	17	-	TGTGCTAGTGGTGCCGCACCTGGGGGGGCCCTGTACAATGAGCAGTTCTTC	CASGAAPGGALYNEQFF
few	TRBJ2-7	TRBV6-5	12	TRBD1	TGTGCCAGCAGTGACAGGGGAGGAGAGCAGTACTTC	CASSDRGGEQYF
few	TRBJ2-4	TRBV30	15	TRBD1	TGTGCCTGGAGTACCGGACAGGGAGGAAAAAACATTCAGTACTTC	CAWSTGQGGKNIQYF